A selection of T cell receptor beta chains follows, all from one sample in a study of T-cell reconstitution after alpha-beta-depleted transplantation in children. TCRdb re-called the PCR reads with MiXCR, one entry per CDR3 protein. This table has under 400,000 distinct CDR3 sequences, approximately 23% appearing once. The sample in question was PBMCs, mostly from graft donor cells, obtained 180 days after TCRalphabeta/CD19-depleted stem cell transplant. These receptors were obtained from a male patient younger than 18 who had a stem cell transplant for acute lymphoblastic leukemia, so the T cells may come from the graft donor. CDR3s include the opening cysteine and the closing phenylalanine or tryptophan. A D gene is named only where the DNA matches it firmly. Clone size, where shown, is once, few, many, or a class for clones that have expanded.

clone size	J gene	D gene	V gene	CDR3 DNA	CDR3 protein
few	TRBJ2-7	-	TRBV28	TGTGCCAGCAGTTTTAGCGGCTACTCCTACGAGCAGTACTTC	CASSFSGYSYEQYF
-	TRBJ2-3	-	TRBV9	TGTGCCAGCAGCGTAGATCCGGGTCTGGGCACAGATACGCAGTATTTT	CASSVDPGLGTDTQYF
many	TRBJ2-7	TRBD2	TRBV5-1	TGCGCCAGCAGCTTTTGGAGCGGGAGAAGGGACTACGAGCAGTACTTC	CASSFWSGRRDYEQYF
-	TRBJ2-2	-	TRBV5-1	TGCGCCAGCAGCTTGGTTACAACCGTAGTCACCGGGGAGCTGTTTTTT	CASSLVTTVVTGELFF
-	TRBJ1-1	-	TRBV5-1	TGCGCCAGCAGCCCAGCAGGGCGGCCTGAAGCTTTCTTT	CASSPAGRPEAFF
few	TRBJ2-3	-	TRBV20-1	TGCAGTTTCTCTGAAGATACGCAGTATTTT	CSFSEDTQYF
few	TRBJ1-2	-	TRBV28	TGTGCCAGCAGTTTTGCGGACAGATATAATGGCTACACCTTC	CASSFADRYNGYTF
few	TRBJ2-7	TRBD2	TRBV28	TGTGCCATCTTAGCGGGAGGTTCCTACGAGCAGTACTTC	CAILAGGSYEQYF
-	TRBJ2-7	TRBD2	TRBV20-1	TGCAGTCCTTCCGGGGGGAGATCGTCCTACGAGCAGTACTTC	CSPSGGRSSYEQYF
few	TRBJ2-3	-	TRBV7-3	TGTGCCAGCAGCTCGGTTACCACAGATACGCAGTATTTT	CASSSVTTDTQYF
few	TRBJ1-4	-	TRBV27	TGTGCCAGCAGTTTATCCTCCAGGTTTATTGAAAAACTGTTTTTT	CASSLSSRFIEKLFF
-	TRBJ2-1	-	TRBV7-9	TGTGCCAGCAGCGGGAGCCGAGAGCAGTTCTTC	CASSGSREQFF
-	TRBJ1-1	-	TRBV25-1	TGTGCCAGCAGTGAATATCCCCGGGGAGCTTTCTTT	CASSEYPRGAFF
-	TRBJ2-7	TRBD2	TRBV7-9	TGTGCCAGCAGCCCTGAGCTTAGCGGGAGATTATACGAGCAGTACTTC	CASSPELSGRLYEQYF
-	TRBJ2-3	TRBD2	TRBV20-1	TGCAGTGCTAGTTACGTAGCGGGAGGTATAGGAGTAACAGATACGCAGTATTTT	CSASYVAGGIGVTDTQYF
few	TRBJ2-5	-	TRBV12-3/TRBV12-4	TGTGCCAGCAAGAACAGGGCGTTGGGAGAGACCCAGTACTTC	CASKNRALGETQYF
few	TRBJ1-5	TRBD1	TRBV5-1	TGCGCCAGCAGCTTGGGACCGGGACAGGGGTATAGCAATCAGCCCCAGCATTTT	CASSLGPGQGYSNQPQHF
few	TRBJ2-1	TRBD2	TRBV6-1	TGTGCCAGCACCCTGACTAGCGACTACAATGAGCAGTTCTTC	CASTLTSDYNEQFF
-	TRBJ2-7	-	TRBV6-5	TGTGCCAGCAGTTACGGCGGACTCTACGAGCAGTACTTC	CASSYGGLYEQYF
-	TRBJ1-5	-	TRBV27	TGTGCCAGCAGTTGGAGCAGGGGTAGCAATCAGCCCCAGCATTTT	CASSWSRGSNQPQHF
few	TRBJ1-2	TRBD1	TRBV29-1	TGCAGCGTTCCCCAAGGACAGGGGAAGAGCTATGGCTACACCTTC	CSVPQGQGKSYGYTF
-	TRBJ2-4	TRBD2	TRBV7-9	TGTGCCAGCAGCTTGGGGACTACCCTAGCCAAAAACATTCAGTACTTC	CASSLGTTLAKNIQYF
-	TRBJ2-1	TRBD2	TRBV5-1	TGCGCCAGCAGCTACCTGGGAGTGCGGGAGGGCCACAATGAGCAGTTCTTC	CASSYLGVREGHNEQFF
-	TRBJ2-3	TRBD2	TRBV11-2	TGTGCCAGCAGCTTAGATGGACTAGCGGGAACTCGAGATACGCAGTATTTT	CASSLDGLAGTRDTQYF
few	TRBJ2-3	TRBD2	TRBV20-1	TGCAGTGCTGGACAAGCGGGAGTACGCACAGATACGCAGTATTTT	CSAGQAGVRTDTQYF
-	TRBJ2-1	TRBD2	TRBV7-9	TGTGCCAGCGGCTTAGGACTAGCACCCTACAATGAGCAGTTCTTC	CASGLGLAPYNEQFF
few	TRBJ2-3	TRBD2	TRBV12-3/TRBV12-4	TGTGCCAGCAGTTTCTTTGGACTAGCGGTTAGCACAGATACGCAGTATTTT	CASSFFGLAVSTDTQYF
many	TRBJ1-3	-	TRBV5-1	TGCGCCAGCAGCGTTGGTGGGTGGTCCACCATATATTTT	CASSVGGWSTIYF
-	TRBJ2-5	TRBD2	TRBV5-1	TGCGCCAGCAGCTTGGAGGCTAGCGGAAGAGAGACCCAGTACTTC	CASSLEASGRETQYF
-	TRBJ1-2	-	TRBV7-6	TGTGCCAGCAGCTTAGCGCCCGGGACTAATAACTATGGCTACACCTTC	CASSLAPGTNNYGYTF
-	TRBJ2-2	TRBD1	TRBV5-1	TGCGCCAGCAGCGCTCCCTTATTAACAGGGGGCGTACCCCACGGTTACGGGGAGCTGTTTTTT	CASSAPLLTGGVPHGYGELFF
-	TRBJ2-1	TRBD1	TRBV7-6	TGTGCCAGCAGCCCCTTTTTTGGGGGACAGGGGTACTATGAGCAGTTCTTC	CASSPFFGGQGYYEQFF
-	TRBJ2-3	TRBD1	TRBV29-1	TGCAGCGTTGAAAGATCTACAGGGAAAGAGGGGGCGGTTGCAGATACGCAGTATTTT	CSVERSTGKEGAVADTQYF
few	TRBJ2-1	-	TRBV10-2	TGCGCCAGCAGTGACACGGAGTATTCTTTGTACAATGAGCAGTTCTTC	CASSDTEYSLYNEQFF
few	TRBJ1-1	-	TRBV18	TGTGCCAGCTCACCACCGGGACATATAAACACTGAAGCTTTCTTT	CASSPPGHINTEAFF
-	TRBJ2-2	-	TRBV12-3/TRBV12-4	TGTGCCAGCAGTAGCGGGACAGCCGGGGAGCTGTTTTTT	CASSSGTAGELFF
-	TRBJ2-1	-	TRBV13	TGTGCCAGCAGCCTCTTAACGGGGTTCAATGAGCAGTTCTTC	CASSLLTGFNEQFF
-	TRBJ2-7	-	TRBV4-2	TGTGCCAGCAGCCAAGGAGTAGGCAGTTGGAACTACGAGCAGTACTTC	CASSQGVGSWNYEQYF
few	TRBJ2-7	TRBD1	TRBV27	TGTGCCAGCAGTTTGGGACAGGTCGACTACGAGCAGTACTTC	CASSLGQVDYEQYF
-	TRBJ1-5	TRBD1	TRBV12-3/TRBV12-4	TGTGCCAGCACCACAGGGGGAATACAGCCCCAGCATTTT	CASTTGGIQPQHF